This entry concerns a single T cell receptor beta chain. The assay was immunoSEQ multiplex PCR, and TCRdb's table has in-frame clones only and misses some. The sample has about 170,000 clones; 84% are singletons. The data belong to a study of blood T cell repertoires in COVID-19. Study background: Samples came from the United States, Italy and Spain, spanning acute and convalescent COVID-19. T cells, B-cell-depleted T cells, or PBMCs supplied cDNA or gDNA.

This TCR was sampled from a woman in her seventies with COVID-19, enrolled during active disease. The sample comprised peripheral blood.

The CDR3 nucleotides read TGTGCCAGCAGCTTGGGATCACCCAGGGGCGGCACTGAAGCTTTCTTT. As protein: CASSLGSPRGGTEAFF. The chain uses TRBV5-4 and TRBJ1-1, with a weak D call TRBD1 (6 bases). This CDR3 comprises 16 residues. V dropped 0 bases and J dropped 4 bases, with 16 bases sitting between them. The germline gives CDR1 SGHNT, CDR2 YYREEE (reference sequence). The full variable domain, rest sourced from reference TRBV5-4 and TRBJ1-1, is ETGVTQSPTHLIKTRGQQVTLRCSSQSGHNTVSWYQQALGQGPQFIFQYYREEENGRGNFPPRFSGLQFPNYSSELNVNALELDDSALYLCASSLGSPRGGTEAFFGQGTRLTVV.